These T cell receptor beta chains were read from a single sample in a study of blood T cell repertoires in COVID-19. Assay: immunoSEQ multiplex PCR; the TCRdb copy retains only in-frame clones and omits some. The table has approximately 110,000 clones, around 74% seen once; the top ten hold about 6%. Sequenced input: peripheral blood. Receptors originate from an older man with COVID-19, enrolled during active disease. Both conserved end residues are part of each CDR3. Fields, in order: V gene, clone size, D gene, J gene, CDR3 DNA, CDR3 protein. D genes are given only for firm matches. Clone size, where shown, is once, few, many, or a class for clones that have expanded.

V gene: TRBV6-2/TRBV6-3; clone size: -; D gene: TRBD1; J gene: TRBJ2-7; CDR3 DNA: TGTGCCAGCAGTAGGGACAGCCGTCCGTACGAGCAGTACTTC; CDR3 protein: CASSRDSRPYEQYF
V gene: TRBV7-2; clone size: -; D gene: -; J gene: TRBJ2-7; CDR3 DNA: TGTGCCAGCAGCTTTGGGCAACATCACACCTACGAGCAGTACTTC; CDR3 protein: CASSFGQHHTYEQYF
V gene: TRBV5-4; clone size: few; D gene: TRBD2; J gene: TRBJ2-5; CDR3 DNA: TGTGCCAGCAGCTTGGTTACTAGCGGGACCCAGTACTTC; CDR3 protein: CASSLVTSGTQYF
V gene: TRBV6-2/TRBV6-3; clone size: -; D gene: TRBD1; J gene: TRBJ2-5; CDR3 DNA: TGTGCCAGCAGTGATGCGGACAGGGGGCAAGAGACCCAGTACTTC; CDR3 protein: CASSDADRGQETQYF
V gene: TRBV27; clone size: -; D gene: -; J gene: TRBJ2-7; CDR3 DNA: TGTGCCAGCAGGGCGGGCTACTCCTACGAGCAGTACTTC; CDR3 protein: CASRAGYSYEQYF
V gene: TRBV7-2; clone size: -; D gene: TRBD2; J gene: TRBJ2-7; CDR3 DNA: TGTGCCAGCAGCTCGGGACTAGCGGGAGGGCCAAGATACGAGCAGTACTTC; CDR3 protein: CASSSGLAGGPRYEQYF
V gene: TRBV24-1; clone size: -; D gene: -; J gene: TRBJ1-5; CDR3 DNA: TGTGCCACCAGTGACTTATCACTACAGGGTGCCTATAGCAATCAGCCCCAGCATTTT; CDR3 protein: CATSDLSLQGAYSNQPQHF
V gene: TRBV11-2; clone size: -; D gene: -; J gene: TRBJ1-3; CDR3 DNA: TGTGCCAGCAGCCCTCTAGGCTTTAAAATGATTGGAAACACCATATATTTT; CDR3 protein: CASSPLGFKMIGNTIYF
V gene: TRBV7-8; clone size: -; D gene: TRBD2; J gene: TRBJ2-7; CDR3 DNA: TGTGCCAGCAGTCCGGCGGGGCTAGCGGGAGAAAATCTGCAGTACTTC; CDR3 protein: CASSPAGLAGENLQYF
V gene: TRBV7-6; clone size: -; D gene: -; J gene: TRBJ1-1; CDR3 DNA: TGTGCCAGCGGAGCCACCCCGAACACTGAAGCTTTCTTT; CDR3 protein: CASGATPNTEAFF
V gene: TRBV19; clone size: -; D gene: -; J gene: TRBJ1-3; CDR3 DNA: TGTGCCAGTATGAGAGTTCACGGCTCTGGAAACACCATATATTTT; CDR3 protein: CASMRVHGSGNTIYF
V gene: TRBV28; clone size: -; D gene: -; J gene: TRBJ1-2; CDR3 DNA: TGTGCCAGCAGTTCCCAGCAGGTATATGGCTACACCTTC; CDR3 protein: CASSSQQVYGYTF
V gene: TRBV13; clone size: -; D gene: TRBD2; J gene: TRBJ2-1; CDR3 DNA: TGTGCCAGCAGCTCCACTCCGGGACTAGAGGGGCACAATGAGCAGTTCTTC; CDR3 protein: CASSSTPGLEGHNEQFF
V gene: TRBV29-1; clone size: -; D gene: TRBD1; J gene: TRBJ2-1; CDR3 DNA: TGCAGCGTCTACAGGGGGAATGAGCAGTTCTTC; CDR3 protein: CSVYRGNEQFF
V gene: TRBV29-1; clone size: -; D gene: TRBD1; J gene: TRBJ2-5; CDR3 DNA: TGCAGCGTTGAGAAGGGGACAGGGGACAGACTGTACGGTCGAGAGACCCAGTACTTC; CDR3 protein: CSVEKGTGDRLYGRETQYF
V gene: TRBV24-1; clone size: once; D gene: TRBD1; J gene: TRBJ2-3; CDR3 DNA: TGTGCCACCAGTGGACCCGGACAGGGGAGGGCGGGCACAGATACGCAGTATTTT; CDR3 protein: CATSGPGQGRAGTDTQYF
V gene: TRBV5-1; clone size: few; D gene: TRBD1; J gene: TRBJ2-7; CDR3 DNA: TGCGCCAGCAGCTTGGGTCAGGGGGTAATCGACGAGCAGTACTTC; CDR3 protein: CASSLGQGVIDEQYF
V gene: TRBV7-2; clone size: -; D gene: -; J gene: TRBJ2-1; CDR3 DNA: TGTGCCAGCAGCTTAGGGAGCCCGAGCTCCTACAATGAGCAGTTCTTC; CDR3 protein: CASSLGSPSSYNEQFF